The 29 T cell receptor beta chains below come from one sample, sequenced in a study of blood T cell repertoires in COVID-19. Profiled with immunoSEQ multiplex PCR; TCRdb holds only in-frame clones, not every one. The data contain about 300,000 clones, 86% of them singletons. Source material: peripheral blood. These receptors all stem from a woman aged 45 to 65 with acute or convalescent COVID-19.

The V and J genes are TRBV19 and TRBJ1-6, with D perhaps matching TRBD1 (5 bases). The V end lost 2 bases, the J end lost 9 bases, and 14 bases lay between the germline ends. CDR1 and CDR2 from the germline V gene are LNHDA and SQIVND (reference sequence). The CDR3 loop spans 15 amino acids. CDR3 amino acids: CASSISHRTLSPLHF. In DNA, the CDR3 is TGTGCCAGTAGTATATCCCACAGGACCCTTTCACCCCTCCACTTT.

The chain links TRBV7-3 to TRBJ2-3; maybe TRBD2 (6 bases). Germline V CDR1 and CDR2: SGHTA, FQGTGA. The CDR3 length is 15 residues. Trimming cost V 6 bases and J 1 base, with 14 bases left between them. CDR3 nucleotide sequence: TGTGCCAGCAGACCCGACACGGGAGGCACAGATACGCAGTATTTT. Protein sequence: CASRPDTGGTDTQYF.

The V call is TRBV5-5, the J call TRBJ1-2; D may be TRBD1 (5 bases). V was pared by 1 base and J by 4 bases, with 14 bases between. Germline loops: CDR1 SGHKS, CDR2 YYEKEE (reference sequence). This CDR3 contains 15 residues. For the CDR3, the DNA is TGTGCCAGCAGCTTGTTTGTGGGGCAAACCTATGGCTACACCTTC. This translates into CASSLFVGQTYGYTF.

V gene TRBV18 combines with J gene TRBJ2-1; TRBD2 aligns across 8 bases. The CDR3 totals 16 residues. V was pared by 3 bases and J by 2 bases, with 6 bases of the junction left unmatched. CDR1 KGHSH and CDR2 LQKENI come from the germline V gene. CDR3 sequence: CASSPVGTSPYNEQFF. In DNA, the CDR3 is TGTGCCAGCTCACCTGTCGGGACTAGTCCCTACAATGAGCAGTTCTTC.

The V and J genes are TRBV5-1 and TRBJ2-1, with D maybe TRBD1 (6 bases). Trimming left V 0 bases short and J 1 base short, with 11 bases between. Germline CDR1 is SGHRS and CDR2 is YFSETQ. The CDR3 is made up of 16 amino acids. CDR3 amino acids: CASSLGYRASYNEQFF. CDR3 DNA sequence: TGCGCCAGCAGCTTGGGATACAGGGCTTCCTACAATGAGCAGTTCTTC.

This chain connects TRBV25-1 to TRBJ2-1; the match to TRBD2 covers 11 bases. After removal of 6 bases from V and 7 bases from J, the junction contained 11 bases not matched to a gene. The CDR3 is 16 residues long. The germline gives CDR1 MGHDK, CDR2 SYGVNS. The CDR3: CASSVNSGRGDNEQFF. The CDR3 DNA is TGTGCCAGCAGCGTCAATAGCGGGAGGGGGGATAATGAGCAGTTCTTC.

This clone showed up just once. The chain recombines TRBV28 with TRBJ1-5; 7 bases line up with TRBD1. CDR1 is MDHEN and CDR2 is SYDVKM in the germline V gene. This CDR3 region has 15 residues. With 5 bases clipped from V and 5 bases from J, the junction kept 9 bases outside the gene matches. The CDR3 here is CASSPPLTGDQPQHF. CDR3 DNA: TGTGCCAGCAGTCCGCCTCTCACAGGGGATCAGCCCCAGCATTTT. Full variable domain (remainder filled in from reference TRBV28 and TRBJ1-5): DVKVTQSSRYLVKRTGEKVFLECVQDMDHENMFWYRQDPGLGLRLIYFSYDVKMKEKGDIPEGYSVSREKKERFSLILESASTNQTSMYLCASSPPLTGDQPQHFGDGTRLSIL.

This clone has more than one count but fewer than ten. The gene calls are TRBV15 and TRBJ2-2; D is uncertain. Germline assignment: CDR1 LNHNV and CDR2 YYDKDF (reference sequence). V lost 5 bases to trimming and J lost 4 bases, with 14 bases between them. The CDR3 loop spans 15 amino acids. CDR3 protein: CATSGWALGTGELFF. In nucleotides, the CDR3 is TGTGCCACCAGCGGATGGGCGTTGGGCACCGGGGAGCTGTTTTTT.

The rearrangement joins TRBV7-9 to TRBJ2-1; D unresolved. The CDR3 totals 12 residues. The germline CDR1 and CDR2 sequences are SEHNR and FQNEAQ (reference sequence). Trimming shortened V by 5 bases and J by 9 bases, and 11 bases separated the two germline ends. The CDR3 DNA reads TGTGCCAGCAGCCAGGATCTCGGTGAGCAGTTCTTC. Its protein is CASSQDLGEQFF.

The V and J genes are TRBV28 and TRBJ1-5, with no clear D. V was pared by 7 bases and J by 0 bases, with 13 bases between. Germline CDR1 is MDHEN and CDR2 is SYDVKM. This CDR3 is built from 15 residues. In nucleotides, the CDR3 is TGTGCCAGCACCCGTCGGGGAGGTAGCAATCAGCCCCAGCATTTT. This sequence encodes CASTRRGGSNQPQHF.

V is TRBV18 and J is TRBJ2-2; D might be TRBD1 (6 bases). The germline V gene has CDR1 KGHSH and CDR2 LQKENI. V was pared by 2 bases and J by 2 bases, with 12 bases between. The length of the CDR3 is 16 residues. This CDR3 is CASSPRNRANTGELFF. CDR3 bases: TGTGCCAGCTCACCAAGGAACAGGGCAAACACCGGGGAGCTGTTTTTT.

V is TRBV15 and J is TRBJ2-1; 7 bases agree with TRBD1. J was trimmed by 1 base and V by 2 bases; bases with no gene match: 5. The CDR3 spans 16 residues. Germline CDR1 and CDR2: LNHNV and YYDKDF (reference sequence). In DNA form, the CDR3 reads TGTGCCACCAGCAGAAGAAACAGGGGATCCTACAATGAGCAGTTCTTC. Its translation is CATSRRNRGSYNEQFF.

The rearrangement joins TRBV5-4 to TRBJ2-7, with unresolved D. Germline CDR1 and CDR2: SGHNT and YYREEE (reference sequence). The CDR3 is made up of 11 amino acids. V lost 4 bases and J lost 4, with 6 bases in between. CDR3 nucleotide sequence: TGTGCCAGCAGCGGAGATTACGAGCAGTACTTC. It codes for CASSGDYEQYF. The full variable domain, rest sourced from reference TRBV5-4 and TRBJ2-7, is ETGVTQSPTHLIKTRGQQVTLRCSSQSGHNTVSWYQQALGQGPQFIFQYYREEENGRGNFPPRFSGLQFPNYSSELNVNALELDDSALYLCASSGDYEQYFGPGTRLTVT.

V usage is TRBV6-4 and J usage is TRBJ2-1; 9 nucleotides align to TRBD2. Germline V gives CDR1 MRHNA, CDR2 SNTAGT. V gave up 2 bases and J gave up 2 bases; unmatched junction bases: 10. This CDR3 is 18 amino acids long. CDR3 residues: CASSDPPPSGTTYNEQFF. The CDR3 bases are TGTGCCAGCAGTGACCCCCCCCCTAGCGGGACGACCTACAATGAGCAGTTCTTC.

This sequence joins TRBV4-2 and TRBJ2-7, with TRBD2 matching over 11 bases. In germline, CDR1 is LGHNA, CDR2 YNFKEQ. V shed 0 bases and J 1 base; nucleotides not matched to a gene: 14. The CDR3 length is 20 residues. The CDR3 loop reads CASSQDRPFLAGGLSYEQYF. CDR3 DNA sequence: TGTGCCAGCAGCCAAGATAGGCCTTTCTTAGCGGGAGGGCTATCCTACGAGCAGTACTTC.

The CDR3 region has the DNA TGTGCCAGCAGCTTAGCGCGACAGGGCACAGATACGCAGTATTTT. It yields the protein CASSLARQGTDTQYF. V is TRBV7-2 and J is TRBJ2-3; tentatively, D is TRBD1 (6 bases). This CDR3 has 15 residues. CDR1 and CDR2 (germline): SGHTA, FQGNSA. The ends were cut back, 0 bases at V and 1 base at J, with 8 bases in the middle.

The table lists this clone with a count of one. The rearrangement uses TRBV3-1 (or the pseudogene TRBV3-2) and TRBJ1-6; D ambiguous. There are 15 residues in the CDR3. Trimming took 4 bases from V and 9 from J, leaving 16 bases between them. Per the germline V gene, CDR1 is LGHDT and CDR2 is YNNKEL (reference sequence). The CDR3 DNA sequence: TGTGCCAGCAGCCGCCCTGGGCCGGAGGGTTCACCCCTCCACTTT. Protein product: CASSRPGPEGSPLHF.

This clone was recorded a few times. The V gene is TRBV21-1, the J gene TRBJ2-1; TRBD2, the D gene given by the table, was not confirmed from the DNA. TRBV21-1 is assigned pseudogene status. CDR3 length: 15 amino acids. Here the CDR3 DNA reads TGTGCCAGCAACGTCAAAACTACCGTATTTATTGAGCAGTTCTTC. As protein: CASNVKTTVFIEQFF.

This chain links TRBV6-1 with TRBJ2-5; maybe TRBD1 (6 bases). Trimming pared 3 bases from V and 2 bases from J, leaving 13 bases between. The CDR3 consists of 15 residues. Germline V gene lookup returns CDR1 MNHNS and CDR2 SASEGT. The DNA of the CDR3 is TGTGCCAGCAGTGAGACCCGACAGGCTCAAGAGACCCAGTACTTC. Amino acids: CASSETRQAQETQYF.

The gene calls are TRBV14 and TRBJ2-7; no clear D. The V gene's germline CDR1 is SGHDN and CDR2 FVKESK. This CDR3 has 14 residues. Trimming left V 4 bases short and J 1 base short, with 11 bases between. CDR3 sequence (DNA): TGTGCCAGCAGCCGTGACGGGTTATCCTACGAGCAGTACTTC. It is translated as CASSRDGLSYEQYF.

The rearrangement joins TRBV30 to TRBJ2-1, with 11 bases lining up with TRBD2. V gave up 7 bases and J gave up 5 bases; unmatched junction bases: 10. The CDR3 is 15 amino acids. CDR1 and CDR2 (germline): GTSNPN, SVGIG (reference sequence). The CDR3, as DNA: TGTGCCTCAATTCTACCGGGACTAGCGGACAATGAGCAGTTCTTC. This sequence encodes CASILPGLADNEQFF.

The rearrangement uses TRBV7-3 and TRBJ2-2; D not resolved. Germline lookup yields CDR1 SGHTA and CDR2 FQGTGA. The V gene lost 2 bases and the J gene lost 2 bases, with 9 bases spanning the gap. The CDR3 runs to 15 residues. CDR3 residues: CASSLLGSNTGELFF. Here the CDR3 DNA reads TGTGCCAGCAGCTTACTGGGCAGTAACACCGGGGAGCTGTTTTTT.

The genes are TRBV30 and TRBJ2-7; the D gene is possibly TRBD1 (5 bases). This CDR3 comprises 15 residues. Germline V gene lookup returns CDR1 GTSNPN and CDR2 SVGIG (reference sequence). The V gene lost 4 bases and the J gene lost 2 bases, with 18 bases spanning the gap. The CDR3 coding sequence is TGTGCCTGGACCCCGAGCAGGGTTGGTACCTACGAGCAGTACTTC. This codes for CAWTPSRVGTYEQYF.

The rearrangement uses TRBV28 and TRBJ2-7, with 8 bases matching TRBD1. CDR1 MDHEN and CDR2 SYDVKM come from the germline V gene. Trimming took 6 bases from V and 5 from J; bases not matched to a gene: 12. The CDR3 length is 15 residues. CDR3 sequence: CASSLPRQGIHEQYF. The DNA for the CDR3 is TGTGCCAGCAGCCTCCCGCGACAGGGGATCCACGAGCAGTACTTC. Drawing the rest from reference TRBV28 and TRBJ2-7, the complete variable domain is DVKVTQSSRYLVKRTGEKVFLECVQDMDHENMFWYRQDPGLGLRLIYFSYDVKMKEKGDIPEGYSVSREKKERFSLILESASTNQTSMYLCASSLPRQGIHEQYFGPGTRLTVT.

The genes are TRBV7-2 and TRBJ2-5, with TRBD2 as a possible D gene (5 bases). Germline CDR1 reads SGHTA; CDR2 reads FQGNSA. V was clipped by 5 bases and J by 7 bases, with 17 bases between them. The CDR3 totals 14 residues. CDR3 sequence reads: CASSPGRGSGTQYF. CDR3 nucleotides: TGTGCCAGCAGCCCTGGACGAGGGTCCGGGACCCAGTACTTC.

CDR3 amino acids: CASHVLQPANYGYTF. The CDR3 DNA reads as TGTGCCAGCCACGTGCTACAGCCCGCTAACTATGGCTACACCTTC. This rearrangement joins TRBV5-8 to TRBJ1-2; D unclear. V lost 7 bases and J lost 0, with 16 bases in between. Germline CDR1 is SGHTS and CDR2 is YDEGEE. There are 15 residues in the CDR3.

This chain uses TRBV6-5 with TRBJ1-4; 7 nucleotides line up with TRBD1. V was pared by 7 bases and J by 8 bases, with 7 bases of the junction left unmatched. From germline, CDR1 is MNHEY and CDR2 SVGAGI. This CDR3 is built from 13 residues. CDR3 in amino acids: CASTRQGIEKLFF. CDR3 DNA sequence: TGTGCCAGCACCAGACAGGGTATAGAAAAACTGTTTTTT.

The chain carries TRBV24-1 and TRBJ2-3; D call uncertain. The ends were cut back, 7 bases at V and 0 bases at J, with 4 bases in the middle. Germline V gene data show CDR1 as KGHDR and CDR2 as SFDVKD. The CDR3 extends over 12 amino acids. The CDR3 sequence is CATRASTDTQYF. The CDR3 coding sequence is TGTGCCACCAGGGCTAGCACAGATACGCAGTATTTT.

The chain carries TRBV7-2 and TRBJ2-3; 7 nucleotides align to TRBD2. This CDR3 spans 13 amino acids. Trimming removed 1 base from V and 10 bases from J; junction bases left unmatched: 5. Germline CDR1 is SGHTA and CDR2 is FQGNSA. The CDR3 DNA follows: TGTGCCAGCAGCTTAGAACGCGGGAGTGCGCAGTATTTT. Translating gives CASSLERGSAQYF.